The clone carrying this TCR beta chain was picked up a small number of times. Between the trimmed V and J ends, which lost 1 base and 3 bases, there was a span of 7 bases. This CDR3 is 14 amino acids long. Germline assignment: CDR1 MDHEN and CDR2 SYDVKM. The entry originates in a study of blood T cells in healthy people across ages. A second 7 to 11 cycle PCR used barcoded and J-beta primers. TCRdb reprocessed the 5' RACE reads via MiXCR and lists one record per CDR3 protein. Among more than 900,000 distinct CDR3 sequences, about 29% were seen once, and the ten largest hold around 9.6%. Ranging in age from roughly 6 to 90, the donors were healthy Caucasian individuals from Russia. These data were also filed under a second study, of T cells of mothers and their children. As that report states: cDNA was synthesized from all extracted RNA at roughly 1.5 ug per reaction. Each child gave some 3 million TCR beta CDR3 reads (each mother, over 9.5 million). No persistent microchimeric T cell clones were detected.

This sequence joins TRBV28 and TRBJ1-5; D unresolved. The receptor's source is a woman aged 40 to 55 in good health. The specimen was blood. The CDR3 here is CASSLYPPNQPQHF. Here the CDR3 DNA reads TGTGCCAGCAGTTTATATCCCCCCAATCAGCCCCAGCATTTT.